The TCR beta chain under discussion was sequenced for a study of cytomegalovirus exposure and HLA in healthy donors. Study-wide results and caveats: Analysis performed later found about 17,000 TCR beta sequences associated with HLA alleles at 0.05 false discovery rate. Trimming of TCR beta V- and J-genes showed a link, identified in a later analysis, to a missense DCLRE1C variant.

J gave up 5 bases and V 6 bases, and 5 bases lay outside the gene matches. The length of the CDR3 is 14 residues. The germline V gene has CDR1 LNHDA and CDR2 SQIVND (reference sequence). Regarding this clone: Its matching antigen is unknown.

CMV serostatus data were not documented for this donor. PCR used 60 Vbeta primers and 13 Jbeta primers. Libraries were prepared by immunoSEQ multiplex PCR; TCRdb keeps only in-frame clonotypes and omits some of them. The sample includes some 130,000 clones, around 72% of them seen just once. The chain has TRBV19 and TRBJ2-1; TRBD2 matches at 9 bases. The sequenced sample consisted of PBMCs. The TCR comes from a human donor in good health. CDR3 sequence (DNA): TGTGCCAGTAGCCGGACTAGCGCCGACAATGAGCAGTTCTTC. Residues: CASSRTSADNEQFF. Variable domain in full (rest from reference TRBV19 and TRBJ2-1): DGGITQSPKYLFRKEGQNVTLSCEQNLNHDAMYWYRQDPGQGLRLIYYSQIVNDFQKGDIAEGYSVSREKKESFPLTVTSAQKNPTAFYLCASSRTSADNEQFFGPGTRLTVL.